This record covers a single T cell receptor beta chain. What it recognizes is unknown. The source of the sample is a study of cytomegalovirus exposure and HLA in healthy donors. Overall study results and limits: Segments of the TCR beta V type were, in most cases, productive about 90% or about 30% of the time in an earlier analysis. Per published reports, the classifier diagnosed cytomegalovirus status with high specificity and sensitivity. Fewer N-insertions than the approximately 680-donor mean were reportedly shown by an Asian-associated ancestry cluster in a later analysis.

Primers included in the PCR were 60 Vbeta and 13 Jbeta primers. The protocol was immunoSEQ multiplex PCR, while the TCRdb copy is restricted to in-frame clones and leaves out a portion. Among hundreds of thousands of clones listed, approximately 90% were seen once. Germline CDR1 SGHTA, CDR2 FQGTGA. The V end was cut by 10 bases, the J end by 1 base, with 13 bases between. The CDR3 totals 14 residues. The sequence was collected from a woman under 30 in good health and CMV-seronegative. J is TRBJ2-2 and V is TRBV7-3; weak D call: TRBD1 (6 bases). Sequencing input: PBMCs. The CDR3 is CATTTGKNTGELFF. For the CDR3, the DNA is TGTGCCACCACCACAGGGAAGAACACCGGGGAGCTGTTTTTT.